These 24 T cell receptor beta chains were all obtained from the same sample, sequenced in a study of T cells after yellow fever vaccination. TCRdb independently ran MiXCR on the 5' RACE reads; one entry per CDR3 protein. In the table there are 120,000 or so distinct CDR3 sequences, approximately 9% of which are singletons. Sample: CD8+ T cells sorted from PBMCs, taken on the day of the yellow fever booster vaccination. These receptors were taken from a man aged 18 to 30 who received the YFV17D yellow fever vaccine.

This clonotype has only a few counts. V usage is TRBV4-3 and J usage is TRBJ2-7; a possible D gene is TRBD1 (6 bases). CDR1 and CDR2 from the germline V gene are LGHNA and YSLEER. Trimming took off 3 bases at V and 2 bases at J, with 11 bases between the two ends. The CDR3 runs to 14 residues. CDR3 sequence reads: CASSQRTAAYEQYF. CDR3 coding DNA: TGCGCCAGCAGCCAGAGGACAGCGGCCTACGAGCAGTACTTC.

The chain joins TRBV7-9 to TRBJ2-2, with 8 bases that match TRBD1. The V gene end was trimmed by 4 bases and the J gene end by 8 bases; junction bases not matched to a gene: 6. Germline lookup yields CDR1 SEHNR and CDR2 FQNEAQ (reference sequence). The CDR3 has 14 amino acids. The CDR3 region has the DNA TGTGCCAGCAGCTCGCACAGGGGGAAAGGGGAGCTGTTTTTT. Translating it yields CASSSHRGKGELFF.

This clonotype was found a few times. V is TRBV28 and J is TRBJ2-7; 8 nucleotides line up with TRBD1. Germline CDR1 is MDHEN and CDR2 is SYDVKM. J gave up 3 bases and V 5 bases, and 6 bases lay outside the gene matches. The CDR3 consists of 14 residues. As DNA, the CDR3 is TGTGCCAGCAGTGCCGGGACAGGCGTCTACGAGCAGTACGTC. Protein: CASSAGTGVYEQYV.

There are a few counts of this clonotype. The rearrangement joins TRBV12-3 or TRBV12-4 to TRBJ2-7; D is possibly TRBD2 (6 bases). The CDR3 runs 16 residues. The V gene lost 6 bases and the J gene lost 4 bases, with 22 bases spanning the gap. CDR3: CASSPGTHGGKYEQYF. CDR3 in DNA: TGTGCCAGCAGCCCGGGGACGCATGGGGGGAAGTACGAGCAGTACTTC.

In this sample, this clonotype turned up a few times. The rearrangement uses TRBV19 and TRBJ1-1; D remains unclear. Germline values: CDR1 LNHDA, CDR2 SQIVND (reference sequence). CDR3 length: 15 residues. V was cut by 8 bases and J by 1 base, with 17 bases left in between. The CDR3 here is CASQSLRSENTEAFF. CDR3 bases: TGTGCCAGTCAGTCACTACGGAGCGAGAACACTGAAGCTTTCTTT.

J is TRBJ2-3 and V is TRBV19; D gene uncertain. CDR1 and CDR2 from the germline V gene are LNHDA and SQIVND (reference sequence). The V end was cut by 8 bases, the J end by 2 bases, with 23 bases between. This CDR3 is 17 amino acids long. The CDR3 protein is CASGLARRTAYTDTQYF. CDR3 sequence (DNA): TGTGCCAGTGGCCTTGCGCGAAGGACGGCATACACAGATACGCAGTATTTT.

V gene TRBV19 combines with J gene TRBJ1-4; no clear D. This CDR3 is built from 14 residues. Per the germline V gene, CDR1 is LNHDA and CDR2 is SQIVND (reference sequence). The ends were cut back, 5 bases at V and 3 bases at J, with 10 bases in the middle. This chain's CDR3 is CASSLLSANEKLFF. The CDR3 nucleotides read TGTGCCAGTAGTCTTTTGAGTGCTAATGAAAAACTGTTTTTT.

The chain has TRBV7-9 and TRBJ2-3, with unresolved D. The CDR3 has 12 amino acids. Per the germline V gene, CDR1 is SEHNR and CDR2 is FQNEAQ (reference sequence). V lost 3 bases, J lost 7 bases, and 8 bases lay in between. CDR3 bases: TGTGCCAGCAGCTTTGGGCGAAATACGCAGTATTTT. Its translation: CASSFGRNTQYF.

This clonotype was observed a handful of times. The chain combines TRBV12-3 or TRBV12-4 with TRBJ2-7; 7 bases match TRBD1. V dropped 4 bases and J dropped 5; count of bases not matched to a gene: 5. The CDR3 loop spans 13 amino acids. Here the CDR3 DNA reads TGTGCCAGCAGTTCAGGGACAGTAAACGAGCAGTACTTC. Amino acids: CASSSGTVNEQYF.

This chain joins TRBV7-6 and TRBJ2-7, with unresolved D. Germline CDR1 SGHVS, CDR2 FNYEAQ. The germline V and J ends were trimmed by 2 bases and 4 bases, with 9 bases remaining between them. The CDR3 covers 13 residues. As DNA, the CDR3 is TGTGCCAGCAGCTTAAGCGACTCATACGAGCAGTACTTC. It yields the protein CASSLSDSYEQYF.

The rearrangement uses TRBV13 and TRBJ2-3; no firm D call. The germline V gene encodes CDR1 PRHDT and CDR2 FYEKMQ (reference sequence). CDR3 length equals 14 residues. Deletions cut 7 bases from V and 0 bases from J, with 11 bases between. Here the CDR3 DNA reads TGTGCCAGCACCTGGACGGACAGCACAGATACGCAGTATTTT. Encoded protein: CASTWTDSTDTQYF.

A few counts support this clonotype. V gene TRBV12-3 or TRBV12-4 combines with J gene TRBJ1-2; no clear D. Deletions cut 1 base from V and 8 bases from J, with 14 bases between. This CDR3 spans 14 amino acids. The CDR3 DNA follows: TGTGCCAGCAGTTTAGGGAGGGCCTCGGGAGGCTACACCTTC. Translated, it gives CASSLGRASGGYTF.

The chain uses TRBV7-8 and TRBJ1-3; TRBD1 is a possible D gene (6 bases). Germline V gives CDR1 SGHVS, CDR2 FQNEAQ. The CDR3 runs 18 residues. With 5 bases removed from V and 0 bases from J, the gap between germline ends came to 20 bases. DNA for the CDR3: TGTGCCAGCAGCGCCAGGCGGACAGTCGTCAACTCTGGAAACACCATATATTTT. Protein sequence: CASSARRTVVNSGNTIYF. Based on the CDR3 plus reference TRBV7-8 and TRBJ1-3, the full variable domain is GAGVSQSPRYKVAKRGQDVALRCDPISGHVSLFWYQQALGQGPEFLTYFQNEAQLDKSGLPSDRFFAERPEGSVSTLKIQRTQQEDSAVYLCASSARRTVVNSGNTIYFGEGSWLTVV.

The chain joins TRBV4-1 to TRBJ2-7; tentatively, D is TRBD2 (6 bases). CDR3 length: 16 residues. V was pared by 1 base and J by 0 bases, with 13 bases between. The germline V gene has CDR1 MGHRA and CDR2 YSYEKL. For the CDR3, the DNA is TGCGCCAGCAGCCAAGTCCCGGGAGCGAGCTCCTACGAGCAGTACGTC. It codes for CASSQVPGASSYEQYV.

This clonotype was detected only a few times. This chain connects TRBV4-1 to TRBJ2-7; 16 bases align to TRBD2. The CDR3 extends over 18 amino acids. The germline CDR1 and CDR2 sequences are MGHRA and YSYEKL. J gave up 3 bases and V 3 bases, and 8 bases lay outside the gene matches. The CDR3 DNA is TGCGCCAGCAGCCACGAACCGGGACTAGCGGGGGGGTACTACGAGCAGTACTTC. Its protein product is CASSHEPGLAGGYYEQYF.

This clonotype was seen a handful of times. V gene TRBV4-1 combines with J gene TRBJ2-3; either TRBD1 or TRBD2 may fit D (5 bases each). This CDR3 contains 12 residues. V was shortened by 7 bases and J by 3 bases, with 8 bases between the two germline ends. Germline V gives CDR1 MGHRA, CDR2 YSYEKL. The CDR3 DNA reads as TGCGCCAGCACTGGGGGTACAGATACGCAGTATTTT. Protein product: CASTGGTDTQYF.

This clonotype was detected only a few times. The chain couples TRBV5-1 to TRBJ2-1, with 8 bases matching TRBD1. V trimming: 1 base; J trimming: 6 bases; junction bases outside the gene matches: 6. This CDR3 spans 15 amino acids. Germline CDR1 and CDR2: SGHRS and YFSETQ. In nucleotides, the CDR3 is TGCGCCAGCAGCTTGTCCGGACAGGGAGGCAATGAGCAGTTCTTC. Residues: CASSLSGQGGNEQFF.

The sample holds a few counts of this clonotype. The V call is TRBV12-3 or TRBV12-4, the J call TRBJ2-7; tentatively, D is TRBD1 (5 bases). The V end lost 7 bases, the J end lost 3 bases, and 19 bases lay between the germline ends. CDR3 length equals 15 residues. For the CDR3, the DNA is TGTGCCAGCACCCTGCGACAGTATGGGGTCTACGAGCAGTACTTC. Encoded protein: CASTLRQYGVYEQYF.

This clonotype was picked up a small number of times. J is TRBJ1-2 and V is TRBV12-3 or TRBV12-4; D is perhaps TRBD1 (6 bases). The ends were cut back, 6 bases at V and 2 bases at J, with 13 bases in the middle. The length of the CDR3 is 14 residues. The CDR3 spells CASSEGGGNYGYTF. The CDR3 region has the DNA TGTGCCAGCAGCGAGGGGGGCGGAAACTATGGCTACACCTTC.

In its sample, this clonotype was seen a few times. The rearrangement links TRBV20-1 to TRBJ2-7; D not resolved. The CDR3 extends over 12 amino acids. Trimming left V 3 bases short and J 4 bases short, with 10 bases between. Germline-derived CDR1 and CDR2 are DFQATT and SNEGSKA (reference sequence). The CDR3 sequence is CSASMVGYEQYF. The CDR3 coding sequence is TGCAGTGCTAGTATGGTCGGGTACGAGCAGTACTTC.

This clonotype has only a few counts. The CDR3 protein is CATAQRGKDEQFF. In nucleotides, the CDR3 is TGTGCCACCGCCCAGCGGGGGAAAGACGAGCAGTTCTTC. The rearrangement joins TRBV10-3 to TRBJ2-1, with 8 bases lining up with TRBD2. The V gene's germline CDR1 is ENHRY and CDR2 SYGVKD. CDR3 size: 13 residues. Unmatched junction bases numbered 12, after V lost 10 bases and J lost 10 bases.

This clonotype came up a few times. The CDR3 protein is CASSARDTYTGELFF. As DNA, the CDR3 is TGTGCCAGCAGTGCGAGGGACACCTACACCGGGGAGCTGTTTTTT. The rearrangement links TRBV12-3 or TRBV12-4 to TRBJ2-2; a weak D match, TRBD1 (6 bases). The V end was cut by 5 bases, the J end by 3 bases, with 13 bases between. The CDR3 runs 15 residues.

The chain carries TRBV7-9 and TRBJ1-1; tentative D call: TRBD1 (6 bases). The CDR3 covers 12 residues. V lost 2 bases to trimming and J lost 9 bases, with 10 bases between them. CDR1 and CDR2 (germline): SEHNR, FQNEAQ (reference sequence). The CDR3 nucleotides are TGTGCCAGCAGCTTAAGGGGGGACCAAGCTTTCTTT. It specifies CASSLRGDQAFF.

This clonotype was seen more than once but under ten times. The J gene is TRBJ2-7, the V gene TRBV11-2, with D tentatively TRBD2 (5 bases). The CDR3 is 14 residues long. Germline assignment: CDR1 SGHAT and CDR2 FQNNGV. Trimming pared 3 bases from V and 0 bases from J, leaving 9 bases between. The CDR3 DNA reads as TGTGCCAGCAGCTTTCCGGGGTTCTCCTACGAGCAGTACTTC. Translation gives CASSFPGFSYEQYF.